This is a list of T cell receptor beta chains from one sample in a study of cytomegalovirus exposure and HLA in healthy donors. The data were produced by immunoSEQ multiplex PCR, yet TCRdb's version contains in-frame clones alone and is incomplete. The table has approximately 190,000 clones, over 70% seen once. Sequences were obtained from PBMCs. These TCRs come from a man in his forties or fifties in good health and CMV-seronegative. Each CDR3 is given with its conserved first and last residue. D genes are given only for firm matches. Part of the rows lack a size; the others show once, few, many or a class for expanded clones.

clone_size	d_call	v_call	j_call	cdr3_nt	cdr3_aa
.	TRBD1	TRBV7-6	TRBJ2-1	TGTGCCAGCAGTTTCGACAGGGGAGACTACAATGAGCAGTTCTTC	CASSFDRGDYNEQFF
once	.	TRBV14	TRBJ2-3	TGTGCCAGCAGCCAGTACCTGACTGGAGGGTCGCAGTATTTT	CASSQYLTGGSQYF
.	.	TRBV5-4	TRBJ2-1	TGTGCCAGCAGCCCTGCGGCAGTAAACAATGAGCAGTTCTTC	CASSPAAVNNEQFF
few	TRBD1	TRBV15	TRBJ1-1	TGTGCCACCAGCAGAGATGACAGGGGCGACACTGAAGCTTTCTTT	CATSRDDRGDTEAFF
.	.	TRBV7-2	TRBJ1-5	TGTGCCAGCAGCGCCGGAGGGGCCACCAATCAGCCCCAGCATTTT	CASSAGGATNQPQHF
few	.	TRBV6-6	TRBJ1-5	TGTGCCAGCAGTACGTCCGAGGGCAATCAGCCCCAGCATTTT	CASSTSEGNQPQHF
.	TRBD2	TRBV9	TRBJ2-3	TGTGCCAGCAGCCCGCTGGGACTAGCGGAAGCAGATACGCAGTATTTT	CASSPLGLAEADTQYF
.	.	TRBV4-3	TRBJ2-7	TGCGCCAGCAGCCAAGAGCAGGATGCCTACGAGCAGTACTTC	CASSQEQDAYEQYF
.	TRBD1	TRBV7-7	TRBJ2-2	TGTGCCAGCAGCTTTGAGGGGGCGGGCACCGGGGAGCTGTTTTTT	CASSFEGAGTGELFF
.	.	TRBV21-1	TRBJ1-6	TGTGCCAGCAGCCTCAAGCGGGCGTCACCCCTCCACTTT	CASSLKRASPLHF
.	TRBD1	TRBV27	TRBJ1-5	TGTGCCAGCGGGACAGGGGCGGCTCAGCCCCAGCATTTT	CASGTGAAQPQHF
.	TRBD2	TRBV5-5	TRBJ2-5	TGTGCCAGCAGCTATCAAGCGGGGAGCCAAGAGACCCAGTACTTC	CASSYQAGSQETQYF
.	TRBD2	TRBV2	TRBJ2-7	TGTGCCACCCTGAAGGAGCGGGGGACCATCTACGAGCAGTACTTC	CATLKERGTIYEQYF
.	.	TRBV27	TRBJ2-7	TGTGCCAGCTACGACAGAGACGTCTACGAGCAGTACTTC	CASYDRDVYEQYF
.	.	TRBV6-1	TRBJ2-3	TGTGCCAGCAGTGGGGATGCCGGGACAACAAAGGGTGATACGCAGTATTTT	CASSGDAGTTKGDTQYF
.	.	TRBV4-2	TRBJ1-1	TGTGCCAGCAGCCACGGGGGGTCTGAAGCTTTCTTT	CASSHGGSEAFF
.	TRBD1	TRBV11-2	TRBJ1-1	TGTGCCAGCAGCTTACGGACAGGGGTCGCTGAAGCTTTCTTT	CASSLRTGVAEAFF
.	.	TRBV5-4	TRBJ2-5	TGTGCCAGCAGCTGGACAGTACAAGAGACCCAGTACTTC	CASSWTVQETQYF
.	.	TRBV5-6	TRBJ1-4	TGTGCCAGCAGCTTGTCACCACAGGCAATGGAGTCCGGGGAAAAACTGTTTTTT	CASSLSPQAMESGEKLFF
.	.	TRBV2	TRBJ2-4	TGTGCCAGCAGTTCTGAAAACATTCAGTACTTC	CASSSENIQYF
once	.	TRBV7-9	TRBJ1-1	TGTGCCAGCAGCCCCGGACAGCGGCTCATGAACACTGAAGCTTTCTTT	CASSPGQRLMNTEAFF
few	TRBD2	TRBV7-2	TRBJ2-5	TGTGCCAGCAGCTTGGGACTAGCGTCGGTAGAGACCCAGTACTTC	CASSLGLASVETQYF
.	.	TRBV5-4	TRBJ1-1	TGTGCCAGCAGCTGGGAGGGGACTCTTGGTGCTGAAGCTTTCTTT	CASSWEGTLGAEAFF
.	.	TRBV16	TRBJ1-5	TGTGCCAGCCGGGGTGGGGCAGGGGATCAGCCCCAGCATTTT	CASRGGAGDQPQHF
.	TRBD1	TRBV2	TRBJ1-2	TGTGCCAGTCCGGGACAGGGGGCGGGCTACACCTTC	CASPGQGAGYTF
.	.	TRBV6-1	TRBJ2-1	TGTGCCAGCAGTGTCACCGGACTGAGCCCCTCGTCATCCTACAATGAGCAGTTCTTC	CASSVTGLSPSSSYNEQFF
.	.	TRBV7-9	TRBJ1-4	TGTGCCAGCAGCTTAGATGGCGGGAGCGATGAAAAACTGTTTTTT	CASSLDGGSDEKLFF
.	TRBD2	TRBV12-5	TRBJ2-7	TGTGCTAGTGCTACGGGGGGGACCCCCCTCTACGAGCAGTACTTC	CASATGGTPLYEQYF
.	.	TRBV4-3	TRBJ2-7	TGCGCCAGCAGCCACCCCGACAGGTCAGACTACGAGCAGTACTTC	CASSHPDRSDYEQYF
few	TRBD1	TRBV7-2	TRBJ2-2	TGTGCCAGCAGCTCCCGGGACAGGTCTACCCCCGCGAACACCGGGGAGCTGTTTTTT	CASSSRDRSTPANTGELFF
.	.	TRBV4-1	TRBJ2-1	TGCGCCAGCAGCCAAGTGAGCCTTCGGCCAGCAGGCCCGGCACGGGAGCAGTTCTTC	CASSQVSLRPAGPAREQFF
.	.	TRBV29-1	TRBJ2-4	TGCAGCGTTGCCGGCGAGGGAAGTTTGGACATTCAGTACTTC	CSVAGEGSLDIQYF
.	.	TRBV4-1	TRBJ1-4	TGCGCCAGCAGCCACAGTGAAAAACTGTTTTTT	CASSHSEKLFF
once	TRBD2	TRBV7-9	TRBJ2-3	TGTGCCAGCAGCCCAATTATCGGGGGGGCCGGAGATACGCAGTATTTT	CASSPIIGGAGDTQYF
.	TRBD1	TRBV7-2	TRBJ1-2	TGTGCCAGCAGCCAGCAACTGGGACAGGGTGGCGGCTACACCTTC	CASSQQLGQGGGYTF
.	.	TRBV5-1	TRBJ1-2	TGCGCCAGCAGCTTGGGGCAGGGGAGCGGCTACACCTTC	CASSLGQGSGYTF
.	.	TRBV10-3	TRBJ1-1	TGTGCCATCAGTGGAGGGAACACTGAAGCTTTCTTT	CAISGGNTEAFF
few	.	TRBV29-1	TRBJ1-2	TGCAGCGTTACGCTTGGGACGGCTGGGGAGGAAACCTTC	CSVTLGTAGEETF
.	TRBD1	TRBV29-1	TRBJ1-2	TGCAGCGTTGACTATCTAAGACAGGGGATATATGGCTACACCTTC	CSVDYLRQGIYGYTF
.	.	TRBV9	TRBJ2-5	TGTGCCAGCAGCTATAATGAGGAGACCCAGTACTTC	CASSYNEETQYF
.	TRBD1	TRBV19	TRBJ2-2	TGTGCCAGTAGTACCGAGCCCCTGGGACAGGGAAGAACCGGGGAGCTGTTTTTT	CASSTEPLGQGRTGELFF
.	.	TRBV7-2	TRBJ1-1	TGTGCCAGCAGCCCCACACGGGACTTGAACACTGAAGCTTTCTTT	CASSPTRDLNTEAFF
.	TRBD1	TRBV6-5	TRBJ1-5	TGTGCCAGCAAATTACAGGGGGCTTCAAATCAGCCCCAGCATTTT	CASKLQGASNQPQHF
.	TRBD1	TRBV30	TRBJ1-4	TGTGCCTGGAGTCTACGGAGGACAGGGGAAAAACTGTTTTTT	CAWSLRRTGEKLFF
.	.	TRBV11-3	TRBJ2-1	TGTGCCAGCAGCTTAGGCGGCAGTAACGATGAGCAGTTCTTC	CASSLGGSNDEQFF
.	.	TRBV4-3	TRBJ2-5	TGCGCCAGCAGCCAGGACTTCCAAGAGACCCAGTACTTC	CASSQDFQETQYF
.	.	TRBV6-5	TRBJ1-2	TGTGCCAGCAGTTACTCGGTAGGAGGGCTCTATGGCTACACCTTC	CASSYSVGGLYGYTF
.	TRBD2	TRBV7-9	TRBJ2-5	TGTGCCAGCAGCCGCGCCAATAGCGGGGAACAAGAGACCCAGTACTTC	CASSRANSGEQETQYF
.	TRBD2	TRBV7-8	TRBJ2-3	TGTGCCAGCAGCTTAGTGTCTAGCGGGGGTAGGAGCACAGATACGCAGTATTTT	CASSLVSSGGRSTDTQYF
.	TRBD1	TRBV5-1	TRBJ2-2	TGCGCCAGCAGCACCACCGGGACAGGGAATACCGGGGAGCTGTTTTTT	CASSTTGTGNTGELFF
.	.	TRBV5-1	TRBJ2-5	TGCGCCAGCAGCTTGGGGGGCGCAGAAGAGACCCAGTACTTC	CASSLGGAEETQYF
.	TRBD2	TRBV7-2	TRBJ2-7	TGTGCCAGCAGCTTAGAAAGCTTGTCTAGCGGGTACTCCTACGAGCAGTACTTC	CASSLESLSSGYSYEQYF
.	.	TRBV9	TRBJ1-2	TGTGCCAGCAGCGCCCCCCCCGGAGGCGGAATCTATGGCTACACCTTC	CASSAPPGGGIYGYTF
.	.	TRBV14	TRBJ2-1	TGTGCCAGCACCCCCGGTTCGAGGATAGAGCAGTTCTTC	CASTPGSRIEQFF
.	.	TRBV11-3	TRBJ1-1	TGTGCCAGCAGCCGGGACACCGAAACTGAAGCTTTCTTT	CASSRDTETEAFF
.	TRBD1	TRBV7-2	TRBJ1-1	TGTGCCAGCAGCCCCAGACAGGGAATGGGGACTGAAGCTTTCTTT	CASSPRQGMGTEAFF
.	.	TRBV4-3	TRBJ1-4	TGCGCCAGCAGCCAAGAGGGGGGATTAACTTTGATGAATGAAAAACTGTTTTTT	CASSQEGGLTLMNEKLFF
.	.	TRBV5-5	TRBJ2-7	TGTGCCAGCGGACAGTTATACTCCTACGAGCAGTACTTC	CASGQLYSYEQYF
.	TRBD1	TRBV27	TRBJ1-1	TGTGCCAGCAGTTTGTCCGGGACAGGGAGTACTGAAGCTTTCTTT	CASSLSGTGSTEAFF